A single sample is the source of the 21 T cell receptor beta chains below, sequenced in a study of T cell responses to AZD1222 COVID-19 vaccine. Method: immunoSEQ multiplex PCR; TCRdb's copy keeps in-frame clones and lacks some. The table records roughly 80,000 clones, 88% of them present only once. The sequences come from peripheral blood, collected on day 0 of MenACWY control vaccination. The receptors stem from an adult in good health.

This clone was recorded a few times. V and J are TRBV19 and TRBJ1-1; 7 bases are shared with TRBD1. V shed 7 bases and J 2 bases; nucleotides not matched to a gene: 10. The CDR3 is 15 residues long. The germline gives CDR1 LNHDA, CDR2 SQIVND (reference sequence). In DNA form, the CDR3 reads TGTGCCAGTATCCCCCAGGGGACAGCCAACACTGAAGCTTTCTTT. It yields the protein CASIPQGTANTEAFF.

The genes are TRBV29-1 and TRBJ1-5, with D unresolved. Germline CDR1 reads SQVTM; CDR2 reads ANQGSEA. Trimming pared 4 bases from V and 1 base from J, leaving 11 bases between. The CDR3 is 14 residues long. Written as DNA, the CDR3 is TGCAGCGTTGGGAACAGAGGAAGCAATCAGCCCCAGCATTTT. Protein: CSVGNRGSNQPQHF. The complete variable domain, with remaining parts taken from reference TRBV29-1 and TRBJ1-5, reads SAVISQKPSRDICQRGTSLTIQCQVDSQVTMMFWYRQQPGQSLTLIATANQGSEATYESGFVIDKFPISRPNLTFSTLTVSNMSPEDSSIYLCSVGNRGSNQPQHFGDGTRLSIL.

The chain joins TRBV7-6 to TRBJ2-3; D unresolved. Trimming pared 1 base from V and 5 bases from J, leaving 4 bases between. Germline V gives CDR1 SGHVS, CDR2 FNYEAQ. The CDR3 length is 12 residues. The CDR3, as DNA: TGTGCCAGCAGCTTAGTTATAGATACGCAGTATTTT. Translation: CASSLVIDTQYF. The variable domain in full, with the rest retrieved from reference TRBV7-6 and TRBJ2-3, is GAGVSQSPRYKVTKRGQDVALRCDPISGHVSLYWYRQALGQGPEFLTYFNYEAQQDKSGLPNDRFSAERPEGSISTLTIQRTEQRDSAMYRCASSLVIDTQYFGPGTRLTVL.

The chain recombines TRBV7-9 with TRBJ1-5; D unclear. Looked up from germline, CDR1 is SEHNR and CDR2 is FQNEAQ (reference sequence). The CDR3 is 16 residues long. Trimming cost V 1 base and J 2 bases, with 12 bases left between them. This CDR3 is CASSLVTGGGNQPQHF. Here the CDR3 DNA reads TGTGCCAGCAGCTTAGTGACTGGTGGGGGCAATCAGCCCCAGCATTTT.

This clone has only a few counts. The chain carries TRBV27 and TRBJ2-1; a possible D gene is TRBD1 (6 bases). The germline V gene encodes CDR1 MNHEY and CDR2 SMNVEV (reference sequence). The CDR3 contains 18 residues. The V end was cut by 3 bases, the J end by 7 bases, with 25 bases between. The CDR3 loop is CASSFGHLLYKTGNEQFF. The DNA for the CDR3 is TGTGCCAGCAGTTTCGGGCACCTACTGTACAAAACAGGGAATGAGCAGTTCTTC.

The chain uses TRBV9 and TRBJ2-2; possible D gene TRBD1, 5 bases. The germline gives CDR1 SGDLS, CDR2 YYNGEE. V dropped 4 bases and J dropped 7 bases, with 17 bases sitting between them. The CDR3 covers 15 residues. The DNA for the CDR3 is TGTGCCAGCAGCCAAATAGACAGAAACGGCGGGGAGCTGTTTTTT. Protein product: CASSQIDRNGGELFF.

The chain has TRBV15 and TRBJ2-7; D ambiguous. The germline V gene has CDR1 LNHNV and CDR2 YYDKDF (reference sequence). This CDR3 has 15 amino acids. Trimming removed 2 bases from V and 3 bases from J, with 14 bases in between. CDR3 nucleotides: TGTGCCACCAGCAGATTTGGGCGATCCTACTACGAGCAGTACTTC. Translation gives CATSRFGRSYYEQYF. Full variable domain (rest looked up from reference TRBV15 and TRBJ2-7): DAMVIQNPRYQVTQFGKPVTLSCSQTLNHNVMYWYQQKSSQAPKLLFHYYDKDFNNEADTPDNFQSRRPNTSFCFLDIRSPGLGDTAMYLCATSRFGRSYYEQYFGPGTRLTVT.

This clone was seen just once. This chain uses TRBV28 with TRBJ1-5; tentatively, D is TRBD1 (6 bases). Trimming took off 5 bases at V and 10 bases at J, with 18 bases between the two ends. Germline loops: CDR1 MDHEN, CDR2 SYDVKM. This CDR3 has 14 amino acids. The CDR3 DNA follows: TGTGCCAGCAGTCTGCCAGGGGCCTTCGGTCCCCAGCATTTT. Translating gives CASSLPGAFGPQHF.

The rearrangement links TRBV5-1 to TRBJ2-5; D unclear. CDR1 SGHRS and CDR2 YFSETQ come from the germline V gene. The ends were cut back, 3 bases at V and 4 bases at J, with 10 bases in the middle. This CDR3 has 13 amino acids. CDR3 coding DNA: TGCGCCAGCAGCTCAGGATCCACAGAGACCCAGTACTTC. Its translation is CASSSGSTETQYF.

V and J are TRBV5-1 and TRBJ2-2; 11 nucleotides match TRBD1. Germline V gene sequence: CDR1 SGHRS, CDR2 YFSETQ. Trimming cost V 4 bases and J 4 bases; bases outside gene matches: 3. CDR3 size: 15 residues. CDR3: CASSPGTGGTGELFF. For the CDR3, the DNA is TGCGCCAGCAGCCCCGGGACAGGGGGCACCGGGGAGCTGTTTTTT.

This clone has just a few counts. The J gene is TRBJ1-6, the V gene TRBV11-3, with 9 bases lining up with TRBD1. The CDR3 totals 15 residues. The V gene end was trimmed by 5 bases and the J gene end by 9 bases; junction bases not matched to a gene: 8. Germline V gene data show CDR1 as SGHNT and CDR2 as YENEEA. CDR3 residues: CASSPRDRDGSPLHF. The DNA for the CDR3 is TGTGCCAGCAGCCCACGGGACAGGGACGGTTCACCCCTCCACTTT.

The chain joins TRBV6-2 or TRBV6-3 to TRBJ1-2; D unclear. Deletions cut 8 bases from V and 6 bases from J, with 22 bases between. This CDR3 is built from 15 residues. From germline, CDR1 is MNHEY and CDR2 SVGEGT. CDR3 sequence reads: CASGDLVGLLDGYTF. In nucleotides, the CDR3 is TGTGCCAGCGGTGACTTGGTGGGTCTTCTGGATGGCTACACCTTC.

This clone occurred a few times. This chain uses TRBV6-5 with TRBJ1-1; 7 bases match TRBD1. This CDR3 is 15 amino acids long. Germline assignment: CDR1 MNHEY and CDR2 SVGAGI. The junction had 5 bases not matched to a gene; V was cut back by 4 bases and J by 0 bases. CDR3 amino acids: CASSFQTGMNTEAFF. The CDR3, as DNA: TGTGCCAGCAGTTTCCAGACAGGGATGAACACTGAAGCTTTCTTT.

The chain recombines TRBV5-1 with TRBJ2-7, with 7 bases that match TRBD1. The germline gives CDR1 SGHRS, CDR2 YFSETQ. The ends lost 0 bases at V and 3 bases at J; junction bases unmatched: 3. The CDR3 runs 14 residues. The CDR3 DNA sequence: TGCGCCAGCAGCTTGGGGGACAGCGTCTACGAGCAGTACTTC. It translates to CASSLGDSVYEQYF.

The V gene is TRBV6-5, the J gene TRBJ2-1; TRBD2 matches 7 bases. The CDR3 loop spans 11 amino acids. V lost 7 bases and J lost 11; bases outside the gene matches: 5. Per germline, CDR1 MNHEY and CDR2 SVGAGI. The CDR3 DNA reads TGTGCCAGCACCTCCGGGGGGAAGCAGTTCTTC. It translates to CASTSGGKQFF.

The rearrangement joins TRBV6-5 to TRBJ2-3; tentatively, D is TRBD2 (5 bases). With 6 bases removed from V and 10 bases from J, the gap between germline ends came to 20 bases. Per the germline V gene, CDR1 is MNHEY and CDR2 is SVGAGI. The CDR3 extends over 14 amino acids. The CDR3 DNA is TGTGCCAGCAGGCTTTCGCAGACGAGGGTTGCGCAGTATTTT. Amino acids: CASRLSQTRVAQYF.

This clone was seen a handful of times. V usage is TRBV27 and J usage is TRBJ1-6; D not certain. The CDR3 runs to 14 residues. CDR1 is MNHEY, CDR2 SMNVEV, per germline (reference sequence). V dropped 5 bases and J dropped 7 bases, with 12 bases sitting between them. CDR3 DNA: TGTGCCAGCAGTACACAGCGACCCAATTCACCCCTCCACTTT. This encodes CASSTQRPNSPLHF.

The chain recombines TRBV5-1 with TRBJ1-2; 9 positions agree with TRBD1. This CDR3 is 14 amino acids long. Germline CDR1 SGHRS, CDR2 YFSETQ. With V trimmed by 3 bases and J by 8 bases, 8 bases remained unmatched. The chain's CDR3 is CASSSGQGFFGYTF. The CDR3 DNA reads as TGCGCCAGCAGCTCGGGACAGGGTTTTTTCGGCTACACCTTC.

The V and J genes are TRBV7-6 and TRBJ1-5, with unresolved D. V shed 1 base and J shed 0 bases, with 7 bases lying between them. In germline, CDR1 is SGHVS, CDR2 FNYEAQ. The CDR3 consists of 15 residues. Here the CDR3 reads CASSLEPNSNQPQHF. The CDR3 coding sequence is TGTGCCAGCAGCTTAGAGCCAAATAGCAATCAGCCCCAGCATTTT.

The chain couples TRBV4-3 to TRBJ2-7, with 8 bases identical to TRBD1. V lost 2 bases and J lost 6; bases outside the gene matches: 3. Germline loops: CDR1 LGHNA, CDR2 YSLEER. This CDR3 has 13 amino acids. CDR3 coding DNA: TGCGCCAGCAGCCAAACCAGGGGGCGCGAGCAGTACTTC. Its protein product is CASSQTRGREQYF.

V usage is TRBV6-2 or TRBV6-3 and J usage is TRBJ1-5; D perhaps matches TRBD1 (6 bases). V gave up 2 bases and J gave up 4 bases, with 9 bases separating them. This CDR3 region has 14 residues. CDR1 and CDR2 (germline): MNHEY, SVGEGT. Here the CDR3 DNA reads TGTGCCAGCAGTTACCCACAGGGAAATCAGCCCCAGCATTTT. Residues: CASSYPQGNQPQHF.